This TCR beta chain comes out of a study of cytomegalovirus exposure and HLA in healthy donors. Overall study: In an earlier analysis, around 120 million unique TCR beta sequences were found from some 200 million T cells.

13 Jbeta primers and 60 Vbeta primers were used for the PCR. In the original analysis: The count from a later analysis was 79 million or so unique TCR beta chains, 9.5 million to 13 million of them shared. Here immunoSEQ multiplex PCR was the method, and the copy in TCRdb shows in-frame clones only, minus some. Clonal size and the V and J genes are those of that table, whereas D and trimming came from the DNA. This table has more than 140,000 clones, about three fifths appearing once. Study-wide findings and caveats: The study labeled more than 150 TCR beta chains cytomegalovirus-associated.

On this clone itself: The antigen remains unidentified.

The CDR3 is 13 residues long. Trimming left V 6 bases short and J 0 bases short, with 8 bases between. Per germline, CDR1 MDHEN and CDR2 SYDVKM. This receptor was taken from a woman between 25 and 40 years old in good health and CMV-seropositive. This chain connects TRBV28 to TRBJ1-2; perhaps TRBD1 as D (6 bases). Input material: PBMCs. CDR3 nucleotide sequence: TGTGCCAGCAGGCACAGGGCTAACTATGGCTACACCTTC. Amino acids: CASRHRANYGYTF.